A selection of T cell receptor beta chains follows, all from one sample in a study of blood T cell repertoires in COVID-19. Sequenced by immunoSEQ multiplex PCR; TCRdb stores in-frame clones only, minus some. The top ten hold roughly 20% of the sample, which has some 180,000 clones, roughly nine tenths seen once. The specimen sequenced was peripheral blood. The origin of the receptors is a man between 65 and 79 years old with active or convalescent COVID-19. Each CDR3 is given with its conserved first and last residue. Each record gives: J gene, clone size, D gene, V gene, CDR3 protein, CDR3 DNA. D genes are given only for firm matches. Size tells how often a clone was seen (once, few, many) or the class of an expanded clone, and some rows leave it out.

TRBJ1-2 | NA | TRBD1 | TRBV6-5 | CASSYSRTGGGYGYTF | TGTGCCAGCAGTTACTCGAGGACAGGGGGCGGCTATGGCTACACCTTC
TRBJ1-3 | NA | NA | TRBV18 | CASSLDGVSGNTIYF | TGTGCCAGCTCACTTGACGGAGTCTCTGGAAACACCATATATTTT
TRBJ2-1 | NA | TRBD1 | TRBV7-2 | CASIKGQGPYNEQFF | TGTGCCAGCATCAAGGGACAGGGCCCTTACAATGAGCAGTTCTTC
TRBJ2-1 | NA | TRBD2 | TRBV18 | CASSPPGIRSGGATEQFF | TGTGCCAGCTCACCACCGGGTATAAGGAGCGGGGGGGCCACTGAGCAGTTCTTC
TRBJ2-1 | once | TRBD2 | TRBV4-3 | CASSPTWTSYNEQFF | TGCGCCAGCAGCCCTACCTGGACTAGCTACAATGAGCAGTTCTTC
TRBJ1-2 | few | NA | TRBV4-3 | CASSHGPGVGQKTDGYTF | TGCGCCAGCAGCCACGGCCCGGGTGTCGGACAGAAAACTGATGGCTACACCTTC
TRBJ1-3 | NA | TRBD1 | TRBV10-2 | CASRGQGPTENTIYF | TGCGCCAGCAGGGGACAGGGGCCGACGGAAAACACCATATATTTT
TRBJ1-5 | NA | NA | TRBV2 | CASSRQDQSNQPQHF | TGTGCCAGCAGTCGACAGGATCAGAGCAATCAGCCCCAGCATTTT
TRBJ1-1 | NA | NA | TRBV9 | CASSVGGYEDTEAFF | TGTGCCAGCAGCGTAGGAGGGTACGAGGACACTGAAGCTTTCTTT
TRBJ1-6 | NA | TRBD1 | TRBV19 | CASTDRYFSPLHF | TGTGCCAGTACGGACAGGTATTTCTCACCCCTCCACTTT
TRBJ2-5 | NA | TRBD2 | TRBV15 | CATSRGGGKETQYF | TGTGCCACCAGCAGAGGGGGGGGTAAGGAGACCCAGTACTTC
TRBJ2-5 | NA | NA | TRBV5-1 | CASSLASDRNQETQYF | TGCGCCAGCAGCTTGGCCAGCGATAGGAACCAAGAGACCCAGTACTTC
TRBJ1-1 | NA | NA | TRBV9 | CASTSARNTEAFF | TGTGCCAGCACCAGTGCCCGGAACACTGAAGCTTTCTTT
TRBJ1-2 | NA | TRBD1 | TRBV6-5 | CASSQSRDRFYTF | TGTGCCAGCAGCCAGTCCCGGGACAGGTTCTACACCTTC
TRBJ2-2 | NA | TRBD1 | TRBV5-1 | CASSLERGPDTGELFF | TGCGCCAGCAGCTTGGAAAGGGGGCCGGACACCGGGGAGCTGTTTTTT
TRBJ1-1 | NA | NA | TRBV18 | CASSPKQVNTEAFF | TGTGCCAGCTCACCAAAACAGGTGAACACTGAAGCTTTCTTT
TRBJ2-6 | NA | NA | TRBV28 | CASHGATGGANVLTF | TGTGCCAGCCACGGAGCGACAGGAGGGGCCAACGTCCTGACTTTC